The 23 T cell receptor beta chains below all came from one sample that was sequenced in a study of T cell responses to AZD1222 COVID-19 vaccine. The assay was immunoSEQ multiplex PCR, and TCRdb's table has in-frame clones only and misses some. Found here are 100,000 to 140,000 clones, just over 90% of them singletons; the top ten hold approximately 5.6%. Sequencing used peripheral blood, obtained 28 days after the second AZD1222 dose. These receptors were obtained from an adult who received the AZD1222 COVID-19 vaccine.

V and J are TRBV28 and TRBJ2-7; D possibly uses TRBD1 or TRBD2 (5 bases each). This CDR3 spans 17 amino acids. Germline CDR1 and CDR2: MDHEN and SYDVKM. V lost 6 bases, J lost 4 bases, and 25 bases lay in between. CDR3 bases: TGTGCCAGCAGCGGGAAGGGGCTCCAAGGCAGACCTTACGAGCAGTACTTC. Translating gives CASSGKGLQGRPYEQYF.

The chain uses TRBV2 and TRBJ1-2, with 7 bases matching TRBD1. CDR3 length: 13 residues. J lost 5 bases, V lost 4 bases, and 4 bases had no gene match. CDR1 and CDR2 from the germline V gene are SNHLY and FYNNEI. This CDR3 is CASSAHRGYGYTF. The CDR3 DNA reads TGTGCCAGCAGTGCCCACAGGGGTTATGGCTACACCTTC.

This rearrangement joins TRBV15 to TRBJ2-4, with 7 bases fitting TRBD1. The germline V gene encodes CDR1 LNHNV and CDR2 YYDKDF (reference sequence). The V segment lost 3 bases and the J segment 4 bases; nucleotides outside the gene matches: 0. The CDR3 length is 13 residues. The CDR3, as DNA: TGTGCCACCAGCAGGGACAGGAAAAACATTCAGTACTTC. The encoded protein is CATSRDRKNIQYF.

The rearrangement joins TRBV20-1 to TRBJ2-3; D ambiguous. The germline gives CDR1 DFQATT, CDR2 SNEGSKA (reference sequence). The CDR3 runs 11 residues. Trimming pared 3 bases from V and 4 bases from J, leaving 5 bases between. Here the CDR3 DNA reads TGCAGTGCTAGTCGAGCAGATACGCAGTATTTT. Protein: CSASRADTQYF.

In its sample, this clone was seen once. V gene TRBV2 combines with J gene TRBJ2-5, with 9 bases fitting TRBD2. Germline V gene lookup returns CDR1 SNHLY and CDR2 FYNNEI. The CDR3 runs 15 residues. Unmatched junction bases numbered 10, after V lost 6 bases and J lost 5 bases. The CDR3 reads CASRVARGGRETQYF. The CDR3 region has the DNA TGTGCCAGCAGAGTAGCGCGGGGGGGTAGGGAGACCCAGTACTTC.

The chain employs TRBV27 and TRBJ2-7; D remains ambiguous. Per the germline V gene, CDR1 is MNHEY and CDR2 is SMNVEV (reference sequence). The CDR3 loop spans 13 amino acids. V lost 7 bases and J 2 bases, leaving 12 bases between the germline ends. This chain's CDR3 is CASTPGGTYEQYF. CDR3 DNA: TGTGCCAGCACCCCAGGCGGAACCTACGAGCAGTACTTC.

The chain combines TRBV5-1 with TRBJ2-2; possibly TRBD1 or TRBD2 for D (5 bases each). The CDR3 runs to 15 residues. The germline V gene encodes CDR1 SGHRS and CDR2 YFSETQ. The V and J ends lost 5 bases and 2 bases respectively, with 13 bases between them. In DNA form, the CDR3 reads TGCGCCAGCAGATCCGTGGGGGTAAACACCGGGGAGCTGTTTTTT. Its translation: CASRSVGVNTGELFF.

The V gene is TRBV7-9, the J gene TRBJ1-4, with D possibly being TRBD1 (5 bases). The V and J ends lost 2 bases and 8 bases respectively, with 12 bases between them. Germline V lookup: CDR1 SEHNR, CDR2 FQNEAQ (reference sequence). This CDR3 spans 14 amino acids. The CDR3 region is CASSLTGTKEKLFF. In DNA form, the CDR3 reads TGTGCCAGCAGCTTAACCGGGACCAAAGAAAAACTGTTTTTT. The full variable domain, its missing parts supplied by reference TRBV7-9 and TRBJ1-4, is DTGVSQNPRHKITKRGQNVTFRCDPISEHNRLYWYRQTLGQGPEFLTYFQNEAQLEKSRLLSDRFSAERPKGSFSTLEIQRTEQGDSAMYLCASSLTGTKEKLFFGSGTQLSVL.

This chain links TRBV7-6 with TRBJ2-7; D is unclear. The CDR3 is 13 amino acids. The germline V gene encodes CDR1 SGHVS and CDR2 FNYEAQ. The ends were cut back, 5 bases at V and 3 bases at J, with 11 bases in the middle. In nucleotides, the CDR3 is TGTGCCAGCAGCGCCGCGGTTGACTACGAGCAGTACTTC. Amino acids: CASSAAVDYEQYF.

CDR3 region: CASSGQGNTIYF. The CDR3 nucleotides are TGTGCCAGCAGCGGACAGGGAAACACCATATATTTT. V gene TRBV9 combines with J gene TRBJ1-3; possibly TRBD1 for D (5 bases). The CDR3 is 12 residues long. CDR1 and CDR2 (germline): SGDLS, YYNGEE. Between the trimmed V and J ends, which lost 3 bases and 4 bases, there was a span of 5 bases.

The J gene is TRBJ1-2, the V gene TRBV12-3 or TRBV12-4; no definite D call. The V end lost 5 bases, the J end lost 6 bases, and 13 bases lay between the germline ends. There are 13 residues in the CDR3. The CDR3 coding sequence is TGTGCCAGCAGTCGATTCGGCGCGGATGGCTACACCTTC. Protein sequence: CASSRFGADGYTF.

The chain has TRBV4-3 and TRBJ1-6, with D uncertain. Trimming removed 0 bases from V and 8 bases from J, with 14 bases in between. CDR3 length equals 16 residues. Germline-derived CDR1 and CDR2 are LGHNA and YSLEER. Written as DNA, the CDR3 is TGCGCCAGCAGCCAAGAAGCCATAATTGGGGATTCACCCCTCCACTTT. Residues: CASSQEAIIGDSPLHF.

The chain links TRBV15 to TRBJ2-5; 12 bases fit TRBD2. Trimming at V came to 3 bases and at J to 6 bases, leaving 5 bases not matched to a gene. Germline-derived CDR1 and CDR2 are LNHNV and YYDKDF (reference sequence). The CDR3 has 15 amino acids. The CDR3 reads CATSSGLAGSKTQYF. The CDR3, as DNA: TGTGCCACCAGCAGCGGACTAGCGGGGAGCAAGACCCAGTACTTC. Variable domain in full (rest from reference TRBV15 and TRBJ2-5): DAMVIQNPRYQVTQFGKPVTLSCSQTLNHNVMYWYQQKSSQAPKLLFHYYDKDFNNEADTPDNFQSRRPNTSFCFLDIRSPGLGDTAMYLCATSSGLAGSKTQYFGPGTRLLVL.

The rearrangement joins TRBV27 to TRBJ2-7, with D perhaps TRBD1 (6 bases). Looked up from germline, CDR1 is MNHEY and CDR2 is SMNVEV (reference sequence). CDR3 size: 14 residues. The germline V and J ends were trimmed by 6 bases and 3 bases, with 15 bases remaining between them. The CDR3 DNA follows: TGTGCCAGCAGACAGGGATCCTATTACTACGAGCAGTACTTC. Protein product: CASRQGSYYYEQYF.

The J gene is TRBJ1-5, the V gene TRBV5-6, with 9 bases aligning to TRBD1. The CDR3 contains 19 residues. Unmatched junction bases numbered 15, after V lost 2 bases and J lost 3 bases. CDR1 SGHDT and CDR2 YYEEEE come from the germline V gene. The CDR3, as DNA: TGTGCCAGCAGCTTATCCCCACTTCCGAGGACAGGGGACAATCAGCCCCAGCATTTT. Its translation: CASSLSPLPRTGDNQPQHF.

The chain links TRBV10-3 to TRBJ2-7; the match to TRBD2 covers 8 bases. The CDR3 runs 14 residues. After removal of 9 bases from V and 3 bases from J, the junction contained 10 bases not matched to a gene. Germline V gives CDR1 ENHRY, CDR2 SYGVKD. Here the CDR3 DNA reads TGTGCCATAAACCGGGGGGGGCCGATCTACGAGCAGTACTTC. Translated, it gives CAINRGGPIYEQYF.

This clone appeared once. V and J are TRBV6-5 and TRBJ1-6; 7 bases align to TRBD1. V shed 5 bases and J 3 bases; nucleotides not matched to a gene: 4. Germline V lookup: CDR1 MNHEY, CDR2 SVGAGI. The CDR3 runs to 15 residues. CDR3 amino acids: CASSPRDSYNSPLHF. Here the CDR3 DNA reads TGTGCCAGCAGTCCCCGGGACAGCTATAATTCACCCCTCCACTTT.

This clone is a singleton in its sample. The rearrangement joins TRBV9 to TRBJ1-3, with D tentatively TRBD1 (5 bases). The ends were cut back, 0 bases at V and 4 bases at J, with 11 bases in the middle. This CDR3 has 15 amino acids. From germline, CDR1 is SGDLS and CDR2 YYNGEE. CDR3 DNA: TGTGCCAGCAGCGTAGGGCAGGGTTCAGGAAACACCATATATTTT. It specifies CASSVGQGSGNTIYF.

J is TRBJ2-7 and V is TRBV28, with D possibly being TRBD2 (5 bases). This CDR3 is built from 13 residues. Germline V gives CDR1 MDHEN, CDR2 SYDVKM. With 10 bases removed from V and 2 bases from J, the gap between germline ends came to 15 bases. CDR3 bases: TGTGCCACTTCGGAGGCAACGACCTACGAGCAGTACTTC. As protein: CATSEATTYEQYF.

The chain joins TRBV30 to TRBJ2-5; 9 nucleotides agree with TRBD1. Germline CDR1 and CDR2: GTSNPN and SVGIG (reference sequence). The junction had 6 bases not matched to a gene; V was cut back by 5 bases and J by 5 bases. The CDR3 is 13 residues long. This CDR3 is CAWGGQGSETQYF. CDR3 bases: TGTGCCTGGGGCGGACAGGGGTCTGAGACCCAGTACTTC.

V gene TRBV27 combines with J gene TRBJ1-1, with D possibly being TRBD1 (5 bases). This CDR3 is 16 amino acids long. CDR1 is MNHEY and CDR2 is SMNVEV in the germline V gene (reference sequence). The V end lost 6 bases, the J end lost 0 bases, and 17 bases lay between the germline ends. Here the CDR3 reads CASSLLGERVNTEAFF. CDR3 DNA: TGTGCCAGCAGCCTCCTGGGGGAGAGGGTGAACACTGAAGCTTTCTTT.

This sequence joins TRBV12-3 or TRBV12-4 and TRBJ1-2; unclear D gene. Trimming shortened V by 1 base and J by 5 bases, and 5 bases separated the two germline ends. The CDR3 sequence is 12 residues long. DNA for the CDR3: TGTGCCAGCAGTTTAGAGGGATATGGCTACACCTTC. This codes for CASSLEGYGYTF.

This chain links TRBV10-3 with TRBJ1-1; no definite D call. The CDR3 runs 14 residues. The V gene's germline CDR1 is ENHRY and CDR2 SYGVKD. With 0 bases removed from V and 6 bases from J, the gap between germline ends came to 11 bases. As DNA, the CDR3 is TGTGCCATCAGTGAGTCTACACATCATCCTGAAGCTTTCTTT. As protein: CAISESTHHPEAFF.